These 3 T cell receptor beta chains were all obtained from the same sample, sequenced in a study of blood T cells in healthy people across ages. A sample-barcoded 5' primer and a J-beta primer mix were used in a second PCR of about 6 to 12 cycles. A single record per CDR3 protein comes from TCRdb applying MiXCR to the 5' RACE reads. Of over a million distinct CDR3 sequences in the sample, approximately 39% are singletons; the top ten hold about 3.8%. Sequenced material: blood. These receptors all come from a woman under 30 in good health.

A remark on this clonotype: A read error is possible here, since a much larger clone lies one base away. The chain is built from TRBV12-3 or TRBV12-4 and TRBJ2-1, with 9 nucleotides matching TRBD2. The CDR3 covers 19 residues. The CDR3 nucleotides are TGTGCCAGCAGTTTTCTTAGCGGGAGAAGGGGCCAGCGTTACAAGGAGCAGTTCTTC. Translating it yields CASSFLSGRRGQRYKEQFF.

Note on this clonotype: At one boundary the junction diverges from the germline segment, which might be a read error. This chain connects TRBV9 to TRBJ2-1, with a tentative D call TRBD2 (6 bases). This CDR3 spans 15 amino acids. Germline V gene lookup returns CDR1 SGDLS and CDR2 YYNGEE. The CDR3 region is CASSVGTGVGNERFF. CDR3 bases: TGTGCCAGCAGCGTAGGGACGGGGGTGGGTAATGAGCGGTTCTTC.

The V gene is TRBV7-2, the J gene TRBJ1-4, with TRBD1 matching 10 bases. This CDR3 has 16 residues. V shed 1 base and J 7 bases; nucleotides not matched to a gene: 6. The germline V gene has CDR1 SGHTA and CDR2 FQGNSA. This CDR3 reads CASSLVVGTGAEKLFF. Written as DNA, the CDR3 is TGTGCCAGCAGCTTAGTCGTCGGGACAGGGGCTGAAAAACTGTTTTTT.